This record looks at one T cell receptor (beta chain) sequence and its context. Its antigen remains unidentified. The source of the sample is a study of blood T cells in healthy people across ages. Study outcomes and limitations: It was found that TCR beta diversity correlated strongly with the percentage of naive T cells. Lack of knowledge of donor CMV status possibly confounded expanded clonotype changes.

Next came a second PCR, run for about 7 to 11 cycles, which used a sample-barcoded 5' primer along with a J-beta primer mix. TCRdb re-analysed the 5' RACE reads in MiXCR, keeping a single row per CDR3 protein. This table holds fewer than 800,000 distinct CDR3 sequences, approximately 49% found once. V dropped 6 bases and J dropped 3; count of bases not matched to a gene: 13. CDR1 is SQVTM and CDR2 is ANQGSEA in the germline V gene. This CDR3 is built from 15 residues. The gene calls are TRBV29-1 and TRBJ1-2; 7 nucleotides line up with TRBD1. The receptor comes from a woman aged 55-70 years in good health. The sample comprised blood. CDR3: CSVRGGGEMDYGYTF. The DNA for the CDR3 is TGCAGCGTCCGAGGGGGCGGGGAGATGGACTATGGCTACACCTTC.